This TCR beta chain stems from a study of blood T cells in healthy people across ages (dated by TCRdb to between 2015 and 2017). Background for the entire study: In model experiments, roughly one uniquely barcoded TCR beta cDNA molecule per two T cells was captured by template switching. To avoid experimental bias, donors of different ages were distributed randomly across sequencing lanes. The study analyzed two additional independent replicas of 1 million unique cDNA reads from the same blood draw for two donors, one aged 18 to 30 and one aged 80 or older. The study measured age-related changes in TCR beta repertoire diversity using deep sequencing normalized with unique cDNA molecular identifiers. The donors were split into four age groups: young (average about 15 years), middle-aged (over 35), aged (over 55) and long-lived (approximately 80). What the authors observed across the whole study: Bulk unsorted PBMC profiling prevented conclusive comparison of naive and antigen-experienced compartments. Estimates of total diversity based on one million sequenced T cells were considered lower bounds and underestimates. Compared with the aged group, the long-lived group had more naive CD4+ T cells, fewer expanded clones and increased TCR diversity, suggesting age selection. Because the CMV infection status of the donors was unknown, age-related changes in expanded clonotypes may potentially have been confounded. A strong correlation was found between observed TCR beta diversity and the percentage of naive T cells measured by flow cytometry. Observed TCR beta diversity per million T cells fell roughly linearly with age, and a significant reduction was already apparent by age around 40.

The method behind the library was 5' RACE. Sequencing relied on an Illumina HiSeq 2500. A second roughly 7 to 11 cycle PCR used a sample-barcoded 5' primer and a J-beta primer mix. A template-switch 5' adaptor carrying 12 random nucleotides introduced a unique molecular identifier onto each TCR beta cDNA molecule. Each sample yielded at least 2.5 million CDR3-containing paired-end reads. The Mint cDNA synthesis kit, primed by a TRBC-specific oligonucleotide, was used to synthesize first-strand cDNA from all RNA. Following uracil-DNA glycosylase treatment, a first 18-cycle PCR with universal primers M1SS and BC2_uni_R was performed on all cDNA. As for how the authors treated the data: For normalization, 1 million high-quality reads were randomly selected from each sample, with every read carrying a distinct molecular identifier. Instead of being binned into consensus sequences, reads that shared molecular identifiers were thrown out. MiTCR, run with a Q25 quality threshold and the strictest error-elimination algorithm, handled CDR3 identification, clonotype clustering and error correction. A nonparametric unseen species model using Euler transformation provided a lower-bound estimate of total TCR beta diversity. In-frame beta chains were kept once TCRdb had trimmed the public reads at Q25 with fastp and called clones with MiXCR. Identical CDR3 proteins give one entry, which carries the most common genes and DNA. These V and J calls rely on TCRdb rather than the paper's analysis. In all, the sample holds some 920,000 distinct CDR3 sequences, and roughly half of those were seen once. The ten largest clones take up roughly a fifth of the sample.

This clonotype has only a few counts. Its target antigen remains unknown. No quality values exist for individual bases; no much larger clone is one base distant. The approximately 39 donors, aged about 6 to 90 years, were systemically healthy Caucasian individuals from Russia. Each donor gave ten milliliters of peripheral blood, collected into EDTA-treated Vacutainer tubes. Ficoll-Paque density-gradient centrifugation was used to isolate PBMCs, with at least 7 million obtained per sample. Total RNA, at least 5 micrograms per sample, was extracted from PBMCs with Trizol reagent. For every donor, an aliquot of PBMCs went through flow cytometry to measure the percentages of naive CD45RAhigh/CD27high T cells. The specimen was blood. The sequence was collected from a woman in her fifties or sixties in good health.

The CDR3 region has the sequence CASSSTGQGAMGYTF. DNA sequence: TGTGCCAGCAGCTCAACGGGACAGGGGGCTATGGGCTACACCTTC. The sequence joins TRBV9 to TRBJ1-2; 12 bases in between match TRBD1. Measured from the cysteine to the phenylalanine, the CDR3 is 15 residues long. The retained sequence is limited to the CDR3, 45 bases, with the frame set at the first base. The germline V gene provides CDR1 SGDLS and CDR2 YYNGEE. V ends up 4 bases short and J 8 bases short, with an unmatched junction base count of 9.